These T cell receptor beta chains were read from a single sample in a study of blood T cell repertoires in COVID-19. Method: immunoSEQ multiplex PCR; TCRdb's copy keeps in-frame clones and lacks some. The table records more than 150,000 clones, roughly 80% of them present only once. The material sequenced was peripheral blood. Receptor source: a man in his 60s with active or convalescent COVID-19. Each CDR3 is given with its conserved first and last residue. D genes are given only for firm matches. Not every row has a clone size; where given, it reads once, few, many or a size class.

v_call: TRBV7-6
j_call: TRBJ1-1
d_call: NA
clone_size: NA
cdr3_nt: TGTGCCAGCAGCTTCCCAGGGGCTACTGAAGCTTTCTTT
cdr3_aa: CASSFPGATEAFF

v_call: TRBV7-2
j_call: TRBJ2-5
d_call: TRBD2
clone_size: NA
cdr3_nt: TGTGCCAGCAGCTTGCCGACTAGCAGACAAGAGACCCAGTACTTC
cdr3_aa: CASSLPTSRQETQYF

v_call: TRBV5-6
j_call: TRBJ2-2
d_call: TRBD2
clone_size: NA
cdr3_nt: TGTGCCAGCAGCTTGGAGTCGGGGGGGTACACCGGGGAGCTGTTTTTT
cdr3_aa: CASSLESGGYTGELFF

v_call: TRBV5-6
j_call: TRBJ2-1
d_call: TRBD2
clone_size: NA
cdr3_nt: TGTGCCAGCAGATTTCTAGCGGAAAACAATGAGCAGTTCTTC
cdr3_aa: CASRFLAENNEQFF

v_call: TRBV12-3/TRBV12-4
j_call: TRBJ1-1
d_call: NA
clone_size: NA
cdr3_nt: TGTGCCAGCAGTTTGAGGACTGAAGCTTTCTTT
cdr3_aa: CASSLRTEAFF

v_call: TRBV15
j_call: TRBJ1-1
d_call: TRBD1
clone_size: NA
cdr3_nt: TGTGCCACCAGCAGAGATCGGCAGGGGGGTGACACTGAAGCTTTCTTT
cdr3_aa: CATSRDRQGGDTEAFF

v_call: TRBV19
j_call: TRBJ2-3
d_call: TRBD1
clone_size: NA
cdr3_nt: TGTGCCAGTAGTATCGACAGGGCAGATACGCAGTATTTT
cdr3_aa: CASSIDRADTQYF

v_call: TRBV5-1
j_call: TRBJ1-1
d_call: NA
clone_size: NA
cdr3_nt: TGCGCCTCGCGGGCAGCTATGAACACTGAAGCTTTCTTT
cdr3_aa: CASRAAMNTEAFF

v_call: TRBV28
j_call: TRBJ2-6
d_call: NA
clone_size: NA
cdr3_nt: TGTGCCAGCGCCGGGGGAACTGGGGCCAACGTCCTGACTTTC
cdr3_aa: CASAGGTGANVLTF

v_call: TRBV27
j_call: TRBJ1-4
d_call: TRBD1
clone_size: NA
cdr3_nt: TGTGCCAGCAGTTGGGCAAGGACAGGAGAAAAACTGTTTTTT
cdr3_aa: CASSWARTGEKLFF

v_call: TRBV3-1/TRBV3-2
j_call: TRBJ2-7
d_call: TRBD2
clone_size: NA
cdr3_nt: TGTGCCAGCAGCCCCTGGGGGGGAGCCTACGAGCAGTACTTC
cdr3_aa: CASSPWGGAYEQYF

v_call: TRBV2
j_call: TRBJ2-1
d_call: TRBD1
clone_size: once
cdr3_nt: TGTGCCAGCAGTTGGGACAGGCGGTCCACGAGTGATTTCTTC
cdr3_aa: CASSWDRRSTSDFF

v_call: TRBV5-8
j_call: TRBJ2-7
d_call: NA
clone_size: NA
cdr3_nt: TGTGCCAGCAGCTTCTCCCAGACAGGATTCCTACGCGAGCAGTACTTC
cdr3_aa: CASSFSQTGFLREQYF

v_call: TRBV2
j_call: TRBJ1-5
d_call: TRBD1
clone_size: NA
cdr3_nt: TGTGCCAGCATGAGACAGGGGATGGAGCCCCAGCATTTT
cdr3_aa: CASMRQGMEPQHF

v_call: TRBV11-2
j_call: TRBJ2-1
d_call: NA
clone_size: NA
cdr3_nt: TGTGCCAGCAGCTTACCGGGGAGCAATGAGCAGTTCTTC
cdr3_aa: CASSLPGSNEQFF

v_call: TRBV6-6
j_call: TRBJ1-4
d_call: NA
clone_size: NA
cdr3_nt: TGTGCCAGCAGTTACGGAGGCCAGGTGGGGGAAAAACTGTTTTTT
cdr3_aa: CASSYGGQVGEKLFF

v_call: TRBV11-2
j_call: TRBJ2-6
d_call: NA
clone_size: NA
cdr3_nt: TGTGCCAGCAGCTTGGGGGCCGGGGCCAACGTCCTGACTTTC
cdr3_aa: CASSLGAGANVLTF

v_call: TRBV25-1
j_call: TRBJ2-5
d_call: NA
clone_size: NA
cdr3_nt: TGTGCCAGCAGTGGGCAGGGGACAGAGACCCAGTACTTC
cdr3_aa: CASSGQGTETQYF

v_call: TRBV7-8
j_call: TRBJ1-2
d_call: NA
clone_size: NA
cdr3_nt: TGTGCCAGCAGCCCAGGGGAAGCTAACTATGGCTACACCTTC
cdr3_aa: CASSPGEANYGYTF

v_call: TRBV15
j_call: TRBJ2-7
d_call: TRBD1
clone_size: many
cdr3_nt: TGTGCCACCAGCAGAGCTCGGGACAGACCTACCGAGCAGTACTTC
cdr3_aa: CATSRARDRPTEQYF

v_call: TRBV30
j_call: TRBJ2-7
d_call: NA
clone_size: NA
cdr3_nt: TGTGCCTGGGCCGGTGGTATGAGGGAGCAGTACTTC
cdr3_aa: CAWAGGMREQYF

v_call: TRBV28
j_call: TRBJ2-1
d_call: TRBD1
clone_size: few
cdr3_nt: TGTGCCGGCCGGACAGGGGGCAATGAGCAGTTCTTC
cdr3_aa: CAGRTGGNEQFF

v_call: TRBV11-2
j_call: TRBJ2-1
d_call: TRBD2
clone_size: NA
cdr3_nt: TGTGCCAGCAGCCCTCTGGGACTAGCGGGATCAAATGAGCAGTTCTTC
cdr3_aa: CASSPLGLAGSNEQFF

v_call: TRBV2
j_call: TRBJ2-1
d_call: NA
clone_size: NA
cdr3_nt: TGTGCCAGCAACCCCGACAGGTATGAGCAGTTCTTC
cdr3_aa: CASNPDRYEQFF

v_call: TRBV27
j_call: TRBJ2-3
d_call: TRBD2
clone_size: NA
cdr3_nt: TGTGCCAGCAGTCGTCCCCGGGAGGGCCCCTATACGCAGTATTTT
cdr3_aa: CASSRPREGPYTQYF

v_call: TRBV7-8
j_call: TRBJ1-3
d_call: NA
clone_size: NA
cdr3_nt: TGTGCCAGCAGCCCGACTCTATCGGGAGGAAACACCATATATTTT
cdr3_aa: CASSPTLSGGNTIYF

v_call: TRBV5-1
j_call: TRBJ2-1
d_call: TRBD1
clone_size: NA
cdr3_nt: TGCGCCAGCAGCTTTAGGACAGGGGGCGAAAATGAGCAGTTCTTC
cdr3_aa: CASSFRTGGENEQFF

v_call: TRBV19
j_call: TRBJ2-1
d_call: TRBD2
clone_size: NA
cdr3_nt: TGTGCCAGTAGTAACCTAGCGGGAGGGGCCCATGAGCAGTTCTTC
cdr3_aa: CASSNLAGGAHEQFF

v_call: TRBV12-3/TRBV12-4
j_call: TRBJ2-1
d_call: NA
clone_size: few
cdr3_nt: TGTGCCAGCCTAGGGGTGCCTGCCACACAGTTCTTC
cdr3_aa: CASLGVPATQFF

v_call: TRBV12-3/TRBV12-4
j_call: TRBJ2-1
d_call: TRBD2
clone_size: NA
cdr3_nt: TGTGCCAGCAGCCTAGGACTAGACTATGAGCAGTTCTTC
cdr3_aa: CASSLGLDYEQFF

v_call: TRBV5-1
j_call: TRBJ2-7
d_call: TRBD2
clone_size: NA
cdr3_nt: TGCGCCAGCAGCTTGGTCTTTGGGGCTAGCGGCTCCTACGAGCAGTACTTC
cdr3_aa: CASSLVFGASGSYEQYF

v_call: TRBV2
j_call: TRBJ2-7
d_call: NA
clone_size: NA
cdr3_nt: TGTGCCAGCAGTGTTGACAGCTCCTACGAGCAGTACTTC
cdr3_aa: CASSVDSSYEQYF

v_call: TRBV28
j_call: TRBJ1-2
d_call: NA
clone_size: NA
cdr3_nt: TGTGCCAGCGGGGAGGTTGGCTACACCTTC
cdr3_aa: CASGEVGYTF

v_call: TRBV6-5
j_call: TRBJ2-1
d_call: TRBD1
clone_size: NA
cdr3_nt: TGTGCCAGCCAGGGGGCCTACAATGAGCAGTTCTTC
cdr3_aa: CASQGAYNEQFF

v_call: TRBV18
j_call: TRBJ2-5
d_call: NA
clone_size: NA
cdr3_nt: TGTGCCAGCTCACCGGCCCGGGAGACCCAGCACTTC
cdr3_aa: CASSPARETQHF

v_call: TRBV23-1
j_call: TRBJ2-1
d_call: TRBD1
clone_size: NA
cdr3_nt: TGCGCCAGCAGTCACCTGCTCCCGGGACAGGACGGTGAGCAGTTCTTC
cdr3_aa: CASSHLLPGQDGEQFF